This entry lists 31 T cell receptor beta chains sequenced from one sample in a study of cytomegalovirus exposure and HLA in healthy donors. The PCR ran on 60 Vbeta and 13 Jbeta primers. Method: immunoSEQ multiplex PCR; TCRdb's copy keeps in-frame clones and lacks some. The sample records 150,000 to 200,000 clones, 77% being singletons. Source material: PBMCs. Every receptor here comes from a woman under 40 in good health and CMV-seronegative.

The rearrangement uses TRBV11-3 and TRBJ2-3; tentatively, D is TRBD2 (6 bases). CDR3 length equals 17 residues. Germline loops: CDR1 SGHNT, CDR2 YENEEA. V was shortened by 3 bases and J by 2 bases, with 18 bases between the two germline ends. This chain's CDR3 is CASSFGKSSAYTDTQYF. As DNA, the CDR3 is TGTGCCAGCAGCTTTGGAAAATCTAGCGCCTACACAGATACGCAGTATTTT.

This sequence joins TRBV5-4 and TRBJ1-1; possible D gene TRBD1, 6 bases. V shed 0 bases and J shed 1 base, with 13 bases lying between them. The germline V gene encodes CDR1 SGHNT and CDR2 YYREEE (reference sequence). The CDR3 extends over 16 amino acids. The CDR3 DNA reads TGTGCCAGCAGCTTGGCCTTCGGACAGTCGAACACTGAAGCTTTCTTT. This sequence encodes CASSLAFGQSNTEAFF. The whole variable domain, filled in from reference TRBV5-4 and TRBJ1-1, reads ETGVTQSPTHLIKTRGQQVTLRCSSQSGHNTVSWYQQALGQGPQFIFQYYREEENGRGNFPPRFSGLQFPNYSSELNVNALELDDSALYLCASSLAFGQSNTEAFFGQGTRLTVV.

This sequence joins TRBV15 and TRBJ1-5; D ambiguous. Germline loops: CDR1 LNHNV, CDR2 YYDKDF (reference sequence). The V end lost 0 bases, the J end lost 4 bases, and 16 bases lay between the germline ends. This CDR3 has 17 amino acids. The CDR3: CATSRDSSGVANQPQHF. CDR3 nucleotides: TGTGCCACCAGCAGAGATTCGTCCGGGGTGGCGAATCAGCCCCAGCATTTT.

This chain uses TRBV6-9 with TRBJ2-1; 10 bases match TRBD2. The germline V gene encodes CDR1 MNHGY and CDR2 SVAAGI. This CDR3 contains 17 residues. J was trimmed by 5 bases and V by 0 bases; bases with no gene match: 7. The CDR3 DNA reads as TGTGCCAGCAGTTATTCCGGGACTAGCGACCAACACAATGAGCAGTTCTTC. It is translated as CASSYSGTSDQHNEQFF.

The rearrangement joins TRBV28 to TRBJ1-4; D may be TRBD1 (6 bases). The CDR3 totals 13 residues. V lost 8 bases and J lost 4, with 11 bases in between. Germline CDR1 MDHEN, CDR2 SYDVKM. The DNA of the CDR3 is TGTGCCAGCGTGGACAGAGGTAATGAAAAACTGTTTTTT. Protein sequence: CASVDRGNEKLFF.

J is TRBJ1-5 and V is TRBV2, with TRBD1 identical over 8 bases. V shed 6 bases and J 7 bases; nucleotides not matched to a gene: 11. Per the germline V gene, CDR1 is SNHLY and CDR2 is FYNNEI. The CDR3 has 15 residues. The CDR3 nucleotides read TGTGCCAGCAGGGACAGGGAAGACGGGGGGCAGCCCCAGCATTTT. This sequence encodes CASRDREDGGQPQHF.

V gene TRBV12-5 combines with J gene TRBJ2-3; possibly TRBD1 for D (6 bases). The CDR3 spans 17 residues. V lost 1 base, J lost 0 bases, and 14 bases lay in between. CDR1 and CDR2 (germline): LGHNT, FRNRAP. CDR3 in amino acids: CASGLGGHYTSTDTQYF. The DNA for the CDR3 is TGTGCTAGTGGTTTGGGGGGACACTACACTAGCACAGATACGCAGTATTTT.

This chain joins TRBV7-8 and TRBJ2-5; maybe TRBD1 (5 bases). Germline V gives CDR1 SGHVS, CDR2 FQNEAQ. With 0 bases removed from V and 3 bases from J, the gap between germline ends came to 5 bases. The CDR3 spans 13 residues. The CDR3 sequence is CASSLAREETQYF. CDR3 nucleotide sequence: TGTGCCAGCAGCTTAGCCAGGGAAGAGACCCAGTACTTC.

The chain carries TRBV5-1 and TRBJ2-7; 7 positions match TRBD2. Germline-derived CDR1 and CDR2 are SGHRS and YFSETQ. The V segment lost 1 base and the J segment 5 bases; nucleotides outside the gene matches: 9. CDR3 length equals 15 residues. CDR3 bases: TGCGCCAGCAGCTTGATTGGCGGGGGAGGTCACGAGCAGTACTTC. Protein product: CASSLIGGGGHEQYF. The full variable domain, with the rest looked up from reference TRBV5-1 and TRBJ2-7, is KAGVTQTPRYLIKTRGQQVTLSCSPISGHRSVSWYQQTPGQGLQFLFEYFSETQRNKGNFPGRFSGRQFSNSRSEMNVSTLELGDSALYLCASSLIGGGGHEQYFGPGTRLTVT.

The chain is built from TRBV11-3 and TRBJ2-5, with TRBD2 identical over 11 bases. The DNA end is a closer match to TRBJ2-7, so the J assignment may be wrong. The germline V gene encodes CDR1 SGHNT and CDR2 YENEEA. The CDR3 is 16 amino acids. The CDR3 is CASSPSGTSGTYEQYF. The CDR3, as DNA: TGTGCCAGCAGCCCATCCGGGACTAGCGGAACCTACGAGCAGTACTTC.

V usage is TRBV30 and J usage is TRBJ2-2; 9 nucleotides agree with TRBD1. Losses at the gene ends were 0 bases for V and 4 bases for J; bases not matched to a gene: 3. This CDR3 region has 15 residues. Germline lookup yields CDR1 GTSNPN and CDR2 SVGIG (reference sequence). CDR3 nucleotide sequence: TGTGCCTGGAGTGTAGGACAGGGGAGCACCGGGGAGCTGTTTTTT. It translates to CAWSVGQGSTGELFF.

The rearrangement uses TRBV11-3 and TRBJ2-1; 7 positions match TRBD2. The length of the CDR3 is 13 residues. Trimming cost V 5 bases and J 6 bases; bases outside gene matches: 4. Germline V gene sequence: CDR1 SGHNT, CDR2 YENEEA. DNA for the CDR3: TGTGCCAGCAGCAGCGGGGCCCCCAATGAGCAGTTCTTC. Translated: CASSSGAPNEQFF.

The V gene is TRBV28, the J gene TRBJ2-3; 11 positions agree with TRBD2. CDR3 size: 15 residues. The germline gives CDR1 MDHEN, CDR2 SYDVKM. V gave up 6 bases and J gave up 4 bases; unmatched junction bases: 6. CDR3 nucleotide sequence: TGTGCCAGCAGCCGGCCGGGACTAGCGGCAGATACGCAGTATTTT. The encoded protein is CASSRPGLAADTQYF.

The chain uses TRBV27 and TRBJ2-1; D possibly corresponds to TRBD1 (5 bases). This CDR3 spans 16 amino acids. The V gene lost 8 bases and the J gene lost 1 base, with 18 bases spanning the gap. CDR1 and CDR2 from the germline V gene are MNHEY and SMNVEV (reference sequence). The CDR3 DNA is TGTGCCAGCTCCTCGGCAGGGCGACAATCCTACAATGAGCAGTTCTTC. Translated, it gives CASSSAGRQSYNEQFF.

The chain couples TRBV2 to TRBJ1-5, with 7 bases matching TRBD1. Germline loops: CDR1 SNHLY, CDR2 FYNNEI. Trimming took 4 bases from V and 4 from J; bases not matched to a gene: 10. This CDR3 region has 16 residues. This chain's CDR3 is CASSGSTGEANQPQHF. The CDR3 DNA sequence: TGTGCCAGCAGTGGATCCACAGGGGAGGCGAATCAGCCCCAGCATTTT.

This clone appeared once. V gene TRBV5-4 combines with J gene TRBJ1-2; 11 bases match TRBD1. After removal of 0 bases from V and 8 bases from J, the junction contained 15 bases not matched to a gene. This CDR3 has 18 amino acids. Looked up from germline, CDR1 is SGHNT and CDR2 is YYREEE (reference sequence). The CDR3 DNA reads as TGTGCCAGCAGCTTGGCCATCGGAGGCGGACAGGGGGCGCTGGGCTACACCTTC. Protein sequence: CASSLAIGGGQGALGYTF.

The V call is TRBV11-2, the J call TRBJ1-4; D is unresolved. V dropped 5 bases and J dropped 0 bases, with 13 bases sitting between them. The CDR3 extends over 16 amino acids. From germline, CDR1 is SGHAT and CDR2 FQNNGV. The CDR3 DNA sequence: TGTGCCAGCAGCGCTCACAGAAATGCAACTAATGAAAAACTGTTTTTT. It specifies CASSAHRNATNEKLFF.

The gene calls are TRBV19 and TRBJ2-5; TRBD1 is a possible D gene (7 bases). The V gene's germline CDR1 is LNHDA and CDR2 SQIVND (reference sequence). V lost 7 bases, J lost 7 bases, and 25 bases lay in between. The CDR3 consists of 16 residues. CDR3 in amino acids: CASIQGGRVVPRTQYF. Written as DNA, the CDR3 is TGTGCCAGTATTCAGGGGGGCAGGGTGGTGCCCAGGACCCAGTACTTC. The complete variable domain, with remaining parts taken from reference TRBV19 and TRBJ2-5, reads DGGITQSPKYLFRKEGQNVTLSCEQNLNHDAMYWYRQDPGQGLRLIYYSQIVNDFQKGDIAEGYSVSREKKESFPLTVTSAQKNPTAFYLCASIQGGRVVPRTQYFGPGTRLLVL.

CDR3 nucleotide sequence: TGCGCCAGCAGCTTGTCTGCGGGATCGTACCAAGAGACCCAGTACTTC. This translates into CASSLSAGSYQETQYF. The rearrangement uses TRBV5-1 and TRBJ2-5; maybe TRBD2 (6 bases). The CDR3 extends over 16 amino acids. CDR1 and CDR2 (germline): SGHRS, YFSETQ. The V and J ends lost 1 base and 0 bases respectively, with 13 bases between them.

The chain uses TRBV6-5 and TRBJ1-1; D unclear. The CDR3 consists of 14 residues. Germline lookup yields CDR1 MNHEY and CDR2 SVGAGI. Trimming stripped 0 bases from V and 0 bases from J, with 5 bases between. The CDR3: CASSYSGVNTEAFF. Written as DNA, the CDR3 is TGTGCCAGCAGTTACTCGGGAGTGAACACTGAAGCTTTCTTT.

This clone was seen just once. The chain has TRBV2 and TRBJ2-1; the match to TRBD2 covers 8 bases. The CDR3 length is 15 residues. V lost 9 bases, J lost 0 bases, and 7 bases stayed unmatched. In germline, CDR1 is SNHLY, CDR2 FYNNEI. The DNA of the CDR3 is TGTGCCAGTCGACGGGGGGGGAGCTCCTACAATGAGCAGTTCTTC. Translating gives CASRRGGSSYNEQFF.

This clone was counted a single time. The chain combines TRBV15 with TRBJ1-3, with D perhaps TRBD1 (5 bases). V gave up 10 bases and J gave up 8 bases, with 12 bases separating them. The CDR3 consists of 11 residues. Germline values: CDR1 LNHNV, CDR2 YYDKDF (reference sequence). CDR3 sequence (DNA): TGTGCCAGCGCGGCGGGGGACACCATATATTTT. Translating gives CASAAGDTIYF.

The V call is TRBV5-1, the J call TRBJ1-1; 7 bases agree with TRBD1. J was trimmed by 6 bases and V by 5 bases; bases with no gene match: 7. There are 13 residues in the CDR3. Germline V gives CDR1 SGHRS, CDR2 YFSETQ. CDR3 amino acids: CASRTGEAAEAFF. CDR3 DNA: TGCGCCAGCAGAACAGGGGAGGCCGCTGAAGCTTTCTTT.

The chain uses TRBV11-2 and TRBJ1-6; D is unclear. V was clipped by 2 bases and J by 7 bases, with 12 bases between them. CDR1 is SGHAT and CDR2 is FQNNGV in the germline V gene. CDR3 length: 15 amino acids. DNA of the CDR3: TGTGCCAGCAGCTTAAGATGGGCTGTGAATTCACCCCTCCACTTT. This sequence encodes CASSLRWAVNSPLHF.

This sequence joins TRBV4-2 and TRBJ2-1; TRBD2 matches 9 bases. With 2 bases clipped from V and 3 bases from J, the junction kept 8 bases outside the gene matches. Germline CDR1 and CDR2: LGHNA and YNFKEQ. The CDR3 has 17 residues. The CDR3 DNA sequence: TGTGCCAGCAGCCAATCCAAAGCTAGCGGGGTCTACAATGAGCAGTTCTTC. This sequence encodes CASSQSKASGVYNEQFF.

CDR3 residues: CASGLSGYGYTF. DNA for the CDR3: TGTGCTAGTGGTTTGTCCGGGTATGGCTACACCTTC. V and J are TRBV12-5 and TRBJ1-2, with no clear D. The CDR3 extends over 12 amino acids. Per germline, CDR1 LGHNT and CDR2 FRNRAP. Trimming left V 2 bases short and J 5 bases short, with 6 bases between.

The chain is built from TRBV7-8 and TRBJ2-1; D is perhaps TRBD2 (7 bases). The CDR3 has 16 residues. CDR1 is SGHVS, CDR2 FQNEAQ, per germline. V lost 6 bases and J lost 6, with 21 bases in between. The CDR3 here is CASSWGASGDPNEQFF. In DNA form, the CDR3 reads TGTGCCAGCAGTTGGGGGGCCAGCGGGGACCCCAATGAGCAGTTCTTC.

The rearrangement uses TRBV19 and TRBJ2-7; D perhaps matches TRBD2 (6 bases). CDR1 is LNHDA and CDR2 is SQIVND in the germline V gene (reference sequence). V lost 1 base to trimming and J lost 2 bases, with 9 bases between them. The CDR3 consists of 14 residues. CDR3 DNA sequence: TGTGCCAGTAGTATAGCGGGGGAAACCTACGAGCAGTACTTC. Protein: CASSIAGETYEQYF.

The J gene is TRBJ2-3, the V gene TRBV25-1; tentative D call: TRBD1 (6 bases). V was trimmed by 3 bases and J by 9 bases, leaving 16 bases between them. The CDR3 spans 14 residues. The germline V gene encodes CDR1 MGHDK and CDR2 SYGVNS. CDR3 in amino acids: CASSEYTGFGTQYF. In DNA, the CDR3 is TGTGCCAGCAGTGAGTACACAGGGTTTGGGACGCAGTATTTT.

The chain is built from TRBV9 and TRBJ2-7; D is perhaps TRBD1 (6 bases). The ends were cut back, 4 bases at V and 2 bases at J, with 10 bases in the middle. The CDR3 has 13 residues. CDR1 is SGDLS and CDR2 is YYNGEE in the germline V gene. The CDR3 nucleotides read TGTGCCAGCAGCCCCCAGGGGACCTACGAGCAGTACTTC. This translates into CASSPQGTYEQYF. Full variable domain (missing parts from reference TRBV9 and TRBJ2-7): DSGVTQTPKHLITATGQRVTLRCSPRSGDLSVYWYQQSLDQGLQFLIQYYNGEERAKGNILERFSAQQFPDLHSELNLSSLELGDSALYFCASSPQGTYEQYFGPGTRLTVT.

CDR3 nucleotides: TGCAGCGTTGAGCAGGGGTCGGTAGCTGAAGCTTTCTTT. Its protein product is CSVEQGSVAEAFF. The chain joins TRBV29-1 to TRBJ1-1, with D possibly being TRBD1 (6 bases). Germline V gene lookup returns CDR1 SQVTM and CDR2 ANQGSEA. This CDR3 has 13 residues. The V and J ends lost 3 bases and 6 bases respectively, with 14 bases between them.